This record covers a single TCR beta chain. Its binding antigen is unknown. Within one base of it there is no much larger clone, and no base qualities were kept. This sample's time point label indicates: week 35, safety follow-up. A 20-mer mutant IDH1 peptide at 300 micrograms in Montanide made up each vaccine dose, which was injected subcutaneously together with topical imiquimod. Across visits V03 through V10, patients got a total of eight vaccinations, given in weeks 1, 3, 5, 7, 11, 15, 19 and 23. The donors had newly diagnosed IDH1-mutant astrocytomas of WHO grade 3 or 4 that showed loss of nuclear ATRX. The samples were drawn from NOA16, a multicentre, single-arm, open-label phase I trial in Germany that tested a mutant IDH1 peptide vaccine in humans for the first time. Genomic DNA for TCRB sequencing was extracted from EDTA blood using the DNeasy Blood and Tissue Kit. This sample is drawn from a study of a mutant IDH1 vaccine in newly diagnosed glioma (dated by TCRdb to the early 2020s). Study-wide context: Vaccination started 4-6 weeks after radiotherapy alone, or was given together with temozolomide cycles in the groups whose treatment included chemotherapy. Prior to enrollment, patients had been given standard therapy consisting of radiotherapy alone, temozolomide alone, or radiochemotherapy with temozolomide, with the combination given to most patients. For exploratory analyses, fewer than 30 treated patients had longitudinal TCRB deep sequencing done wherever samples were available. Peripheral blood samples were drawn at six visits, namely V03 (baseline), V05, V07, V10, V12 and V13. Of the roughly 31 treated patients, approximately 62% were male and 37.5% were female, and the mean age was approximately 40 years. The week-35 safety follow-up took place at visit V12, and the week-47 end of study took place at visit V13.

The CDR1 and CDR2 encoded by the germline V gene are MGHRA and YSYEKL. Inclusive of the bounding cysteine and phenylalanine, the CDR3 is 16 residues long. The only DNA kept is the CDR3, 48 bases in frame from the first base. V drops 0 bases and J drops 2 bases, leaving 12 bases in between. Libraries were prepared through the immunoSEQ multiplex PCR assay. Following the manufacturer's protocol, the hsTCRB Kit was used to amplify rearranged TCR beta chain sequences. TCRB libraries were sequenced on an Illumina MiSeq. The paper's processing steps were these. Demultiplexing, trimming and gene mapping were performed with the kit vendor's proprietary platform. Imported from immuneACCESS, the table was reduced by TCRdb to in-frame sequences with V and J called. These copies leave out some clones; in studies compared against another copy, an unresolved V gene accounts for under half, and the cause of the remainder is not known. V and J calls plus clone size are reproduced from that table; the DNA served to infer D and trimming. The sample includes tens of thousands of clones, with around 84% observed a single time. The ten largest clones capture around 3.9% of the sample.

What the study reported, not specific to this receptor: According to the authors, sample limitations meant that analyses of patient blood samples could not be reproduced. Across multiple MHC alleles, vaccine-induced immune responses were seen in approximately 93% of patients. Changes in the top peripheral T cell clonotypes picked up by TCRB sequencing did not appear to be linked to pseudoprogression. Selection of PBMC samples for TCRB deep sequencing was based on availability.

Here the chain combines TRBV4-1 and TRBJ2-3, and possibly TRBD1, on 5 matching bases. The sequence derives from a woman under 30 with glioma. The sample consisted of PBMCs, taken from a glioma patient whose treatment included an IDH1 peptide vaccine. DNA sequence: TGCGCCAGCAGCCAAGATCTAAGGGGCTCCACAGATACGCAGTATTTT. This yields the protein CASSQDLRGSTDTQYF.